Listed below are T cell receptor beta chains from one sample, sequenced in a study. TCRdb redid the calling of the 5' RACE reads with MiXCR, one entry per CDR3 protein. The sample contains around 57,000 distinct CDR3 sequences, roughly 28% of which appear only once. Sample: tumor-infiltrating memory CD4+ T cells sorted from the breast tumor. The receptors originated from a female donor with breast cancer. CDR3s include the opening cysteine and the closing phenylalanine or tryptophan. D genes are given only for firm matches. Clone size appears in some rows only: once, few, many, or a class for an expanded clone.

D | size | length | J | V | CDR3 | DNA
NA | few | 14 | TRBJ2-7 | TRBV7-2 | CASSLVPGAHEQYF | TGTGCCAGCAGCTTAGTCCCAGGGGCCCATGAGCAGTACTTC
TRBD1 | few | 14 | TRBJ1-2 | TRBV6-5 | CASRLQGADYGYTF | TGTGCCAGCAGACTCCAGGGGGCGGACTATGGCTACACCTTC
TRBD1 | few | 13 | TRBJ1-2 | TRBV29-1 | CSVATGVNYGYTF | TGCAGCGTGGCTACAGGGGTAAATTATGGCTACACCTTC
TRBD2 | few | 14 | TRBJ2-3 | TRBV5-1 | CASSLSGRGDTQYF | TGCGCCAGCAGCTTGAGCGGGAGGGGAGATACGCAGTATTTT
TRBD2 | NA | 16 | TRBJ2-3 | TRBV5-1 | CASSLMASGNTDTQYF | TGCGCCAGCAGCTTGATGGCTAGCGGAAACACAGATACGCAGTATTTT
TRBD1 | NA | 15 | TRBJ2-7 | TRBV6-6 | CASSDLGTATYEQYF | TGTGCCAGCAGTGACCTCGGGACAGCTACCTACGAGCAGTACTTC
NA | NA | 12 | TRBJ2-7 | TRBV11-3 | CASSLSTYEQYF | TGTGCCAGCAGCTTATCAACCTACGAGCAGTACTTC
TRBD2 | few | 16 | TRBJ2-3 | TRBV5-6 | CASSYSVGGLTDTQYF | TGTGCCAGCAGCTACTCGGTGGGGGGGTTGACAGATACGCAGTATTTT
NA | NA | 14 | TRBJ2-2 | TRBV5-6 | CASSSGPNTGELFF | TGTGCCAGCAGCTCAGGTCCGAACACCGGGGAGCTGTTTTTT
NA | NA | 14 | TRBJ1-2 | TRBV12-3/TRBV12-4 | CASSLEGSGYGYTF | TGTGCCAGCAGTTTGGAGGGCAGTGGCTATGGCTACACCTTC
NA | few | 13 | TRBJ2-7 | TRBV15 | CATSRPQGYEQYF | TGTGCCACCAGCAGGCCCCAAGGGTACGAGCAGTACTTC
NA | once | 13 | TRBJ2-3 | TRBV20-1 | CSARGSPTDTQYF | TGCAGTGCTAGGGGATCACCCACAGATACGCAGTATTTT
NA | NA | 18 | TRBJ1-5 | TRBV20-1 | CSARDLRRQGEGNQPQHF | TGCAGTGCTAGAGATCTAAGGCGTCAGGGTGAGGGCAATCAGCCCCAGCATTTT
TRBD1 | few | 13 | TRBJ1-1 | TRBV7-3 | CASSQGGQGATFF | TGTGCCAGCAGCCAGGGAGGCCAGGGGGCGACTTTCTTT
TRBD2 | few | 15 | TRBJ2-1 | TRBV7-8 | CASSLPAGGHNEQFF | TGTGCCAGCAGCTTACCAGCGGGAGGACACAATGAGCAGTTCTTC
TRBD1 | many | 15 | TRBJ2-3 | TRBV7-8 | CASSSRQGNTDTQYF | TGTGCCAGCAGCTCCAGACAGGGGAACACAGATACGCAGTATTTT
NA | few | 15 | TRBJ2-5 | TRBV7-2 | CASSSYYRDQETQYF | TGTGCCAGCAGCTCTTATTACCGGGACCAAGAGACCCAGTACTTC
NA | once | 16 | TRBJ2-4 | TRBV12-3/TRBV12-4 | CASSLYGGHHKNIQYF | TGTGCCAGCAGTTTATACGGGGGACATCACAAAAACATTCAGTACTTC
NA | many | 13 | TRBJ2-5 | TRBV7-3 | CASSPGRTETQYF | TGTGCCAGCAGCCCAGGCCGCACCGAGACCCAGTACTTC
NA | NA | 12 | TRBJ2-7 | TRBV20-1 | CSASPQAWEQYF | TGCAGTGCTTCGCCACAGGCGTGGGAGCAGTACTTC
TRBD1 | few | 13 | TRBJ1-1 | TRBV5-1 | CASSWTGGTEAFF | TGCGCCAGCAGCTGGACAGGGGGGACTGAAGCTTTCTTT
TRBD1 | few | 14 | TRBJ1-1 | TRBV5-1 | CASSSTGVGTEAFF | TGCGCCAGCAGCTCGACAGGGGTGGGAACTGAAGCTTTCTTT
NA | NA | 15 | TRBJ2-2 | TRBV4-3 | CASSQDVQNTGELFF | TGCGCCAGCAGCCAAGATGTTCAGAACACCGGGGAGCTGTTTTTT
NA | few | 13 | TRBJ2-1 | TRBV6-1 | CASPSDGRHEQFF | TGTGCCAGCCCATCCGACGGACGGCATGAGCAGTTCTTC
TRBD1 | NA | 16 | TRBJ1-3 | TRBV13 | CASSFAAGGSGTTIHF | TGTGCCAGCAGCTTCGCTGCAGGGGGAAGTGGAACCACCATACATTTT
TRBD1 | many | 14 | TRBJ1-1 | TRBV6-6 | CASRGTGQNTEAFF | TGTGCCAGCAGGGGGACAGGTCAGAACACTGAAGCTTTCTTT
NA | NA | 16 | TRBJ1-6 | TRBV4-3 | CASSQGQGGRNSPLHF | TGCGCCAGCAGCCAAGGGCAGGGAGGAAGGAATTCACCCCTCCACTTT
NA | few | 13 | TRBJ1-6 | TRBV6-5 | CASRTEGNSPLHF | TGTGCCAGCAGAACCGAGGGAAATTCACCCCTCCACTTT
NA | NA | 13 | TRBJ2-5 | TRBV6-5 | CASTQPQAETQCF | TGTGCCAGCACACAGCCCCAGGCAGAGACCCAGTGCTTC
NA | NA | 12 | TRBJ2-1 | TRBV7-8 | CASSFGQNEQFF | TGTGCCAGCAGCTTCGGACAGAATGAGCAGTTCTTC
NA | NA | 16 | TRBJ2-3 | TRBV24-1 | CATSDPGDPKADTQYF | TGTGCCACCAGTGATCCAGGGGACCCGAAAGCGGATACGCAGTATTTT
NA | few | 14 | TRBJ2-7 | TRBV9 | CASSVGAGLYEQYF | TGTGCCAGCAGCGTAGGGGCGGGCTTATACGAGCAGTACTTC
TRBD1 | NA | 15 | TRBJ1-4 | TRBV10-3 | CAISESMTGDEKLFF | TGTGCCATCAGTGAGTCGATGACAGGGGATGAAAAACTGTTTTTT
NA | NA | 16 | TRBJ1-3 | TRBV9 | CASSVAPSHTGNTIYF | TGTGCCAGCAGCGTAGCTCCGAGCCACACTGGAAACACCATATATTTT
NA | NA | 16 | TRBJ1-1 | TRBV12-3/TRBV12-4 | CASSLRGGGMNTEAFF | TGTGCCAGCAGTCTCCGCGGGGGTGGCATGAACACTGAAGCTTTCTTT
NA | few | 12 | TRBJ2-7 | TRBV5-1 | CASSWDGYEQYF | TGCGCCAGCAGCTGGGATGGCTACGAGCAGTACTTC
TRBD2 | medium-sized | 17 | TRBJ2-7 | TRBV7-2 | CASSFYAGGFTAYEQYF | TGTGCCAGCAGCTTTTATGCGGGAGGGTTCACCGCCTACGAGCAGTACTTC
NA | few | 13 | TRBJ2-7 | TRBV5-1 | CASSLVDSYEQYF | TGCGCCAGCAGCTTGGTGGACAGCTACGAGCAGTACTTC
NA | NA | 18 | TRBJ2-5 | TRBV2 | CASLPLSTRFGEKETQYF | TGTGCCAGCCTCCCCTTATCGACTAGATTTGGTGAAAAGGAGACCCAGTACTTC
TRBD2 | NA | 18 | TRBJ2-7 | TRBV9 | CASSAGLAGGGSSYEQYF | TGTGCCAGCAGCGCGGGACTAGCGGGAGGGGGAAGCTCCTACGAGCAGTACTTC
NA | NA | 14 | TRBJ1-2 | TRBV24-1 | CATSAGDARYGYTF | TGTGCCACCAGTGCCGGGGACGCGAGATATGGCTACACCTTC
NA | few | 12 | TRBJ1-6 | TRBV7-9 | CASSRGDSPLHF | TGTGCCAGCAGCAGGGGCGACTCACCCCTCCACTTT
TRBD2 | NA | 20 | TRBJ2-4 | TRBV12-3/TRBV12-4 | CASRSGTSGSTALAKNIQYF | TGTGCCAGCAGGTCCGGGACTAGCGGGTCGACCGCCCTAGCCAAAAACATTCAGTACTTC
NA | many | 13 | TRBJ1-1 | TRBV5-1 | CASSEQGGTEAFF | TGCGCCAGCAGCGAACAGGGAGGCACTGAAGCTTTCTTT